These 9 T cell receptor beta chains share one sample of origin, sequenced in a study of blood T cell repertoires in COVID-19. Using immunoSEQ multiplex PCR, the repertoire was profiled, and TCRdb retains in-frame clones only, with some absent. The table has 150,000 to 200,000 clones, approximately 85% seen once. The specimen was peripheral blood. The receptor source for this set is a woman between 55 and 75 years old with acute or convalescent COVID-19.

V is TRBV28 and J is TRBJ1-5; 10 nucleotides align to TRBD1. The CDR3 sequence is 15 residues long. V lost 1 base, J lost 9 bases, and 6 bases stayed unmatched. Germline V gene data show CDR1 as MDHEN and CDR2 as SYDVKM. DNA for the CDR3: TGTGCCAGCAGTTTATCGGGACAGGGGCGGGGGCCCCAGCATTTT. Its protein product is CASSLSGQGRGPQHF.

The chain recombines TRBV28 with TRBJ2-3, with 8 positions matching TRBD2. The CDR3 loop spans 15 amino acids. CDR1 is MDHEN and CDR2 is SYDVKM in the germline V gene. V lost 1 base and J lost 3; bases outside the gene matches: 3. DNA for the CDR3: TGTGCCAGCAGTTTATTGAGCGGGAGAACAGATACGCAGTATTTT. Protein: CASSLLSGRTDTQYF.

J is TRBJ1-1 and V is TRBV15, with D maybe TRBD1 (6 bases). Deletions cut 6 bases from V and 4 bases from J, with 12 bases between. The germline V gene encodes CDR1 LNHNV and CDR2 YYDKDF (reference sequence). The CDR3 is 13 amino acids. This CDR3 reads CATSATGTTEAFF. The CDR3 nucleotides are TGTGCCACCAGTGCTACAGGGACCACTGAAGCTTTCTTT.

V is TRBV11-3 and J is TRBJ1-6; D is unclear. Between the trimmed V and J ends, which lost 5 bases and 0 bases, there was a span of 14 bases. Per germline, CDR1 SGHNT and CDR2 YENEEA. CDR3 length: 17 amino acids. This CDR3 is CASSPRGSSSYNSPLHF. The CDR3 coding sequence is TGTGCCAGCAGCCCCCGAGGTTCGAGCTCCTATAATTCACCCCTCCACTTT.

V usage is TRBV5-1 and J usage is TRBJ2-1; 7 bases align to TRBD2. V shed 2 bases, J shed 4 bases, and the junction held 15 bases outside the gene matches. CDR1 and CDR2 (germline): SGHRS, YFSETQ. CDR3 length: 18 residues. CDR3 residues: CASSLGRGSIPRYNEQFF. CDR3 DNA: TGCGCCAGCAGCTTAGGGCGGGGGTCTATCCCTAGGTACAATGAGCAGTTCTTC.

This chain uses TRBV5-1 with TRBJ2-3; TRBD2 agrees at 13 bases. The CDR3 loop spans 17 amino acids. Unmatched junction bases numbered 9, after V lost 4 bases and J lost 4 bases. Per germline, CDR1 SGHRS and CDR2 YFSETQ. The CDR3 loop is CASSLLTSGRSADTQYF. DNA of the CDR3: TGCGCCAGCAGCCTCCTGACTAGCGGGAGGTCTGCAGATACGCAGTATTTT.

The gene calls are TRBV29-1 and TRBJ2-2, with D maybe TRBD2 (5 bases). Germline loops: CDR1 SQVTM, CDR2 ANQGSEA. The CDR3 runs to 14 residues. The V gene lost 2 bases and the J gene lost 5 bases, with 12 bases spanning the gap. The CDR3 DNA is TGCAGCGTTGAAAGTAGTAGGGAGACCGGGGAGCTGTTTTTT. Its protein is CSVESSRETGELFF.

This clone has a single count. This chain joins TRBV9 and TRBJ2-5; D perhaps matches TRBD1 (6 bases). V shed 3 bases and J shed 5 bases, with 20 bases lying between them. The CDR3 contains 16 residues. CDR1 is SGDLS, CDR2 YYNGEE, per germline. The CDR3 DNA follows: TGTGCCAGCAGCGCCGGGCAGCACAGGGTCAACGAGACCCAGTACTTC. Its translation is CASSAGQHRVNETQYF.

The chain recombines TRBV5-1 with TRBJ1-2; TRBD1 aligns across 7 bases. CDR1 is SGHRS and CDR2 is YFSETQ in the germline V gene. The CDR3 sequence is 14 residues long. Trimming took 4 bases from V and 4 from J; bases not matched to a gene: 7. The CDR3, as DNA: TGCGCCAGCAGCACGACAGGGTCCGGCTATGGCTACACCTTC. Translated, it gives CASSTTGSGYGYTF.